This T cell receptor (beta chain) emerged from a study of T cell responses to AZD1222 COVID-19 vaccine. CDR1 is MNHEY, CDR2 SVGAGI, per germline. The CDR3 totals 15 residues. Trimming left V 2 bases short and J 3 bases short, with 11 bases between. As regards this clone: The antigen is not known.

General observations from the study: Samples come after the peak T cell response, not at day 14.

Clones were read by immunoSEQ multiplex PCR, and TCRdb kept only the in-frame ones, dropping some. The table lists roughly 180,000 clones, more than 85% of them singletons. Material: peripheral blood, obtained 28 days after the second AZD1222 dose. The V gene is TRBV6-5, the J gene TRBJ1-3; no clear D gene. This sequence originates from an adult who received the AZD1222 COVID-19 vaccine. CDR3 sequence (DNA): TGTGCCAGCAGTTACGGCCACAAGGTTGGAAACACCATATATTTT. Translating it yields CASSYGHKVGNTIYF.